This is a list of T cell receptor beta chains from one sample in a study of PD-1 blockade in classical Hodgkin lymphoma. Assay used: immunoSEQ multiplex PCR; TCRdb lists only in-frame clones, some missing. Of tens of thousands of clones listed, roughly nine tenths are singletons. Source: peripheral blood mononuclear cells (PBMCs), taken before the fourth cycle of nivolumab. The receptors here all came from a human donor with classical Hodgkin lymphoma. Both conserved end residues are part of each CDR3. Fields, in order: V gene, clone size, D gene, J gene, CDR3 DNA, CDR3 protein. D genes are given only for firm matches. Clone size is not always given. Where it is, it says once, few, many or a class for expanded clones.

TRBV27	.	.	TRBJ2-4	TGTGCCAGCAGTTTAGCCCTAGCCAAAAACATTCAGTACTTC	CASSLALAKNIQYF
TRBV11-2	.	.	TRBJ2-7	TGTGCCAGCAGCTTAGACTACTCCTACGAGCAGTACTTC	CASSLDYSYEQYF
TRBV6-1	.	.	TRBJ1-1	TGTGCCAGCAGTGATCACTCGGGCACTGAAGCTTTCTTT	CASSDHSGTEAFF
TRBV18	.	.	TRBJ1-1	TGTGCCAGCTCACCCCCCGGGGGCCCGAACACTGAAGCTTTCTTT	CASSPPGGPNTEAFF
TRBV7-9	.	.	TRBJ2-7	TGTGCCAGCAGCCCCGGGCCCTCCTACGAGCAGTACTTC	CASSPGPSYEQYF
TRBV5-1	.	TRBD1	TRBJ2-1	TGCGCCAGCAGCTTCGCCGGACAGGGTTATGAGCAGTTCTTC	CASSFAGQGYEQFF
TRBV4-1	.	.	TRBJ1-5	TGCGCCAGCAGCCAAGATTGGGGGCCAATCATTCATCAGCCCCAGCATTTT	CASSQDWGPIIHQPQHF
TRBV7-9	few	TRBD1	TRBJ1-2	TGTGCCAGCAGCGCGACAGGGTTGGGCTATGGCTACACCTTC	CASSATGLGYGYTF
TRBV5-1	.	.	TRBJ2-7	TGCGCCAGCAGCTTGGGAAGGGGCGCCAGCAACGAGCAGTACTTC	CASSLGRGASNEQYF
TRBV5-1	.	.	TRBJ1-3	TGCGCCAGCAGCCCCTGGCCCGGGGATAGCTCTGGAAACACCATATATTTT	CASSPWPGDSSGNTIYF
TRBV12-5	.	TRBD1	TRBJ1-5	TGTGCTAGTGGTTTAGGACAGGGTAGGGATCAGCCCCAGCATTTT	CASGLGQGRDQPQHF
TRBV7-2	.	.	TRBJ2-3	TGTGCCAGCAGCTTCGTAGATACGCAGTATTTT	CASSFVDTQYF
TRBV5-1	.	.	TRBJ2-1	TGCGCCAGCAGCCCGGGCCCCGGGACATTCCGTGAGCAGTTCTTC	CASSPGPGTFREQFF
TRBV5-6	.	.	TRBJ2-7	TGTGCCAGCAGCTTGGTTACTCCCCTCTACGAGCAGTACTTC	CASSLVTPLYEQYF
TRBV27	.	TRBD1	TRBJ1-1	TGTGCCAGCAGACCAGCCGGGACAGGGGGCGTATTGGAAGCTTTCTTT	CASRPAGTGGVLEAFF
TRBV5-1	.	.	TRBJ2-2	TGCGCCAGCAGCCTCCGGCCTATAGGGAGCGGGGAGCTGTTTTTT	CASSLRPIGSGELFF
TRBV28	.	.	TRBJ2-6	TGTGCCAGCAATTATAACTCTGGGGCCAACGTCCTGACTTTC	CASNYNSGANVLTF
TRBV7-2	.	.	TRBJ2-5	TGTGCCAGCAGCTTGGGGGGGCTGGAAGAGACCCAGTACTTC	CASSLGGLEETQYF
TRBV4-2	.	TRBD1	TRBJ2-2	TGTGCCAGCAGCCACGCACCGGGACAGGGGGACACCGGGGAGCTGTTTTTT	CASSHAPGQGDTGELFF
TRBV19	.	TRBD1	TRBJ1-3	TGTGCCAGTAGTCACACAGGGGAAGGAGGAAACACCATATATTTT	CASSHTGEGGNTIYF
TRBV19	.	TRBD2	TRBJ2-6	TGTGCCAGTAGTATTTGGTCGGGACTAGGGTTTGGGGCCTCTGGGGCCAACGTCCTGACTTTC	CASSIWSGLGFGASGANVLTF
TRBV7-9	.	TRBD1	TRBJ1-1	TGTGCCAGCAGCTTTGGACAGGGAGGAACCACTGAAGCTTTCTTT	CASSFGQGGTTEAFF
TRBV10-2	.	.	TRBJ2-3	TGCGCCAGCAGTGACCCCGGTGAGGCAGATACGCAGTATTTT	CASSDPGEADTQYF
TRBV14	once	TRBD2	TRBJ2-2	TGTGCCAGCAGCCAAGTGAGCGGGGGGCCGGAGGGGGAGCTGTTTTTT	CASSQVSGGPEGELFF
TRBV5-1	.	.	TRBJ2-3	TGCGCCAGCAGCTTTATGGAATTTTACACAGATACGCAGTATTTT	CASSFMEFYTDTQYF
TRBV5-1	.	.	TRBJ2-2	TGCGCCAGCAGCTTGGACCCTGCCGGGGAGCTGTTTTTT	CASSLDPAGELFF
TRBV6-6	.	TRBD2	TRBJ2-3	TGTGCCAGCAGAACAGCTAGCCCGGCGGGGGAGCAGTATTTT	CASRTASPAGEQYF
TRBV19	once	.	TRBJ1-1	TGTGCCAGTAAAGACCTGTTGAACACTGAAGCTTTCTTT	CASKDLLNTEAFF
TRBV25-1	.	TRBD2	TRBJ2-3	TGTGCCAGCAGACCGGGACTACGCACAGATACGCAGTATTTT	CASRPGLRTDTQYF
TRBV4-1	.	.	TRBJ2-2	TGCGCCAGCAGCCGACCGGGACAGAACACCGGGGAGCTGTTTTTT	CASSRPGQNTGELFF
TRBV5-1	.	.	TRBJ2-1	TGCGCCAGCAGCTTGGGAGGGGTTATCAATGAGCAGTTCTTC	CASSLGGVINEQFF
TRBV6-5	.	TRBD1	TRBJ2-3	TGTGCCAGCAGAGACAGGGGGGGAGCAGATACGCAGTATTTT	CASRDRGGADTQYF
TRBV5-1	.	.	TRBJ1-2	TGCGCCAGCAGCTTGGAGGGGGGACCCTACTATGGCTACACCTTC	CASSLEGGPYYGYTF
TRBV27	.	TRBD2	TRBJ2-2	TGTGCCAGCAGTTTACGGAGGGTAGCGGGGGACACCGGGGAGCTGTTTTTT	CASSLRRVAGDTGELFF
TRBV28	once	.	TRBJ2-7	TGTGCCAGCAGTTACAGCGCAACCTACGAGCAGTACTTC	CASSYSATYEQYF
TRBV19	.	.	TRBJ2-3	TGTGCCAGTAGTGCGACTAGCACAGATACGCAGTATTTT	CASSATSTDTQYF
TRBV5-1	once	TRBD1	TRBJ1-5	TGCGCCAGCAGCTTTGGTGCAGGGGGACAGCCCCAGCATTTT	CASSFGAGGQPQHF
TRBV28	.	TRBD1	TRBJ1-2	TGTGCCAGCAGTTCTGACGGGACAGCCTATGGCTACACCTTC	CASSSDGTAYGYTF
TRBV6-7	.	.	TRBJ2-6	TGTGCCAGCAGTTCTACACTGCGTCGGGCCAACGTCCTGACTTTC	CASSSTLRRANVLTF
TRBV7-6	.	.	TRBJ1-1	TGTGCCAGCAGCCTGCTCGTGGGTGAGGGTACTGAAGCTTTCTTT	CASSLLVGEGTEAFF
TRBV28	.	.	TRBJ1-5	TGTGCCAGCAGCACCTCGGGGCGGGGCCAGCAGCCCCAGCATTTT	CASSTSGRGQQPQHF
TRBV7-9	.	.	TRBJ2-7	TGTGCCAGCAGCCTCATACCCTACGAGCAGTACTTC	CASSLIPYEQYF
TRBV9	once	.	TRBJ1-2	TGTGCCAGCAGCGTAGGTTCAGACTCCGGTGGCTACACCTTC	CASSVGSDSGGYTF
TRBV29-1	.	TRBD1	TRBJ2-7	TGCAGCGCCGAGACCAGGGGGCTCGAGCAGTACTTC	CSAETRGLEQYF
TRBV6-1	.	.	TRBJ1-4	TGTGCCAGCAGTGATCGCAGGGCTGAAAAACTGTTTTTT	CASSDRRAEKLFF
TRBV5-1	.	.	TRBJ2-5	TGCGCCAGCAGCTTACAGGGTTGGGAGACCCAGTACTTC	CASSLQGWETQYF
TRBV7-9	.	.	TRBJ1-6	TGTGCCAGCAGCTTAAGGAAAGGCAGCTCCTATAATTCACCCCTCCACTTT	CASSLRKGSSYNSPLHF
TRBV7-8	once	.	TRBJ1-6	TGTGCCAGCAGCTTATCCCAGGGCGATTCACCCCTCCACTTT	CASSLSQGDSPLHF
TRBV7-9	.	.	TRBJ1-2	TGTGCCAGCAGCTTTAGGAGTTTCGGTGGCTACACCTTC	CASSFRSFGGYTF
TRBV19	few	.	TRBJ2-1	TGTGCCAGTAGTATCCAGGGCAATGAGCAGTTCTTC	CASSIQGNEQFF
TRBV6-5	.	.	TRBJ1-1	TGTGCCAGCAGTTCGGTCACGAACACTGAAGCTTTCTTT	CASSSVTNTEAFF
TRBV5-1	.	TRBD1	TRBJ1-4	TGCGCCAGCAGCTTCGGACAGGGTAATGAAAAACTGTTTTTT	CASSFGQGNEKLFF
TRBV2	.	.	TRBJ1-6	TGTGCCAGCAGTGACAGGTCCTATAATTCACCCCTCCACTTT	CASSDRSYNSPLHF
TRBV7-9	.	TRBD2	TRBJ2-3	TGTGCCGCCGGGACTAGCGGGGGCACAGATACGCAGTATTTT	CAAGTSGGTDTQYF